There are many counts of the clone carrying this T cell receptor (beta chain). Its cognate antigen is unknown. TCRdb analysed the reads with MiXCR anew, one entry per CDR3 protein. The sample lists fewer than 550,000 distinct CDR3 sequences, about 11% seen once, with 10% in the top ten. The data stem from a study of T cell repertoires in cytomegalovirus infection. As for the study in general: Matching HLA type and CMV infection were both indicated by public TCR beta signatures. Study results and caveats: HLA-C-restricted CMV-specific TCR beta clonotypes were dominant in the ex vivo response.

The source of this sequence is a human donor in good health (CMV status not recorded). Some clones in this sample may be carry-over from other donors' samples. Sequencing was carried out using PBMCs.

The CDR3 DNA sequence: TGTGCCAGCAGACCATTCGGGACAGGGACGGCTGAAAAACTGTTTTTT. Encoded protein: CASRPFGTGTAEKLFF. J is TRBJ1-4 and V is TRBV12-3 or TRBV12-4; 9 nucleotides line up with TRBD1. V gave up 6 bases and J gave up 7 bases; unmatched junction bases: 12. The CDR3 is made up of 16 amino acids.